This TCR beta chain was identified in a study of control samples from healthy donors and cancer patients. Produced via immunoSEQ multiplex PCR; TCRdb's table is partial and in-frame only. The sample lists about 85,000 clones, approximately 91% occurring once. V was pared by 4 bases and J by 5 bases, with 9 bases of the junction left unmatched. The CDR3 totals 16 residues. CDR1 MDHEN and CDR2 SYDVKM come from the germline V gene. This sequence joins TRBV28 and TRBJ2-2; 8 bases are shared with TRBD2. The TCR comes from a woman in her fifties or sixties in good health. Sequenced sample: blood. The CDR3 bases are TGTGCCAGCAGTTACCCCCTCGGCGGGAGGACCGGGGAGCTGTTTTTT. This sequence encodes CASSYPLGGRTGELFF.